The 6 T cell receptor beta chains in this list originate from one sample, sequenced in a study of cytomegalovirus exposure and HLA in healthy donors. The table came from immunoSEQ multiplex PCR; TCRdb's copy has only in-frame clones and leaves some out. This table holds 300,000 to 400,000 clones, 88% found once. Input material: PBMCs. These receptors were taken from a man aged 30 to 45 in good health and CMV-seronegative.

The CDR3 coding sequence is TGTGCCAGCGAGGGCGGGGGGCCCTCCTACAATGAGCAGTTCTTC. Translating gives CASEGGGPSYNEQFF. V gene TRBV11-2 combines with J gene TRBJ2-1; 8 nucleotides align to TRBD2. V was clipped by 8 bases and J by 0 bases; unmatched bases: 6. Looked up from germline, CDR1 is SGHAT and CDR2 is FQNNGV. CDR3 length: 15 residues.

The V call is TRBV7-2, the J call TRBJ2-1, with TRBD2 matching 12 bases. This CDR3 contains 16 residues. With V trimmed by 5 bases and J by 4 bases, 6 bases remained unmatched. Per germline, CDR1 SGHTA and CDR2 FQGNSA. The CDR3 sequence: CASSPYLAGGYNEQFF. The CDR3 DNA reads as TGTGCCAGCAGCCCCTATCTAGCGGGGGGGTACAATGAGCAGTTCTTC. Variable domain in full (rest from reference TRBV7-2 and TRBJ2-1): GAGVSQSPSNKVTEKGKDVELRCDPISGHTALYWYRQSLGQGLEFLIYFQGNSAPDKSGLPSDRFSAERTGGSVSTLTIQRTQQEDSAVYLCASSPYLAGGYNEQFFGPGTRLTVL.

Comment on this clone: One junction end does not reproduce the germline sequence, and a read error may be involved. The CDR3 nucleotides are TGTGCCAGCAATGGGAGAGATCCGGACTTT. It codes for CASNGRDPDF. V and J are TRBV6-1 and TRBJ1-1; D is uncertain. CDR1 is MNHNS, CDR2 SASEGT, per germline. This CDR3 is 10 amino acids long.

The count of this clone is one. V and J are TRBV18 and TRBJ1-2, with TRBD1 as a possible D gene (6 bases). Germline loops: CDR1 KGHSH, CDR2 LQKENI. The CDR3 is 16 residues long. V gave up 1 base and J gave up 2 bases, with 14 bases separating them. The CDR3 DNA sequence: TGTGCCAGCTCACCACGGACAGAAGAACCCAACTATGGCTACACCTTC. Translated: CASSPRTEEPNYGYTF.

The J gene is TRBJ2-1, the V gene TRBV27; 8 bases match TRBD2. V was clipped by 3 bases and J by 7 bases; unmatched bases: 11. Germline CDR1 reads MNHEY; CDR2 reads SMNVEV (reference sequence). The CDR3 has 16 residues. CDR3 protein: CASSFRAGTSTNEQFF. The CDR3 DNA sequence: TGTGCCAGCAGTTTCCGCGCCGGGACTAGTACAAATGAGCAGTTCTTC.

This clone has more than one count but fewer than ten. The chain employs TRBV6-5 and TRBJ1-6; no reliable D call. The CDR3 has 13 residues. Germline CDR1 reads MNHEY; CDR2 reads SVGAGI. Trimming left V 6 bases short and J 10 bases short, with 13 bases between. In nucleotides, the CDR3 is TGTGCCAGCAGCCCCCATCAACTATCACCCCTCCACTTT. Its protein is CASSPHQLSPLHF.